This T cell receptor (beta chain) was captured in a study of beta chain features in type 1 diabetes. Isolated RNA was reverse transcribed in full, so expressed TCRB transcripts were sequenced. Sequencing used immunoSEQ multiplex PCR; TCRdb keeps in-frame clones, though not all of them. This sample carries hundreds of thousands of clones, 68% of them seen once, and the ten largest clones take approximately 0.053%. V was shortened by 8 bases and J by 4 bases, with 12 bases between the two germline ends. Germline values: CDR1 SGHTA, CDR2 FQGNSA. The CDR3 loop spans 12 amino acids. Sequencing input: naive CD4+ T cells from blood. This TCR was recovered from a man between 25 and 39 years old in good health. V and J are TRBV7-2 and TRBJ2-7; D may be TRBD1 (5 bases). The CDR3 reads CASGQGSYEQYF. CDR3 DNA: TGTGCCAGCGGGCAGGGATCATACGAGCAGTACTTC. Together with reference TRBV7-2 and TRBJ2-7, the CDR3 gives the full variable domain: GAGVSQSPSNKVTEKGKDVELRCDPISGHTALYWYRQSLGQGLEFLIYFQGNSAPDKSGLPSDRFSAERTGGSVSTLTIQRTQQEDSAVYLCASGQGSYEQYFGPGTRLTVT.